This is a list of T cell receptor beta chains from one sample in a study of T-cell memory formation after mild COVID-19. From the 5' RACE reads, TCRdb called clonotypes with MiXCR, one entry per CDR3 protein. The profile shows roughly 80,000 distinct CDR3 sequences, around 14% of them singletons. Sequencing input: PBMCs or a T cell subset sorted from them (not recorded which). Source of these receptors: an adult woman who had mild COVID-19 (a few samples of this study predate the infection). Cell type and time point are not known. Both conserved end residues are part of each CDR3. The D gene is left open where the match is weak. Clone size is shown for a subset of rows, as once, few, many or a class of expanded clone.

DNA	CDR3	size	J	D	V
TGCAGTGCCGAGGACAGGGAGAACAATGAGCAGTTCTTC	CSAEDRENNEQFF	.	TRBJ2-1	TRBD1	TRBV20-1
TGTGCCACCAGTGATTTGAAGGCAGTCCCTGGGGCCAACGTCCTGACTTTC	CATSDLKAVPGANVLTF	.	TRBJ2-6	.	TRBV24-1
TGTGCCAGCAGTTTTTTCGAGCGGGGGGCCCAAGAGACCCAGTACTTC	CASSFFERGAQETQYF	.	TRBJ2-5	TRBD2	TRBV12-3/TRBV12-4
TGTGCCACCAGTGCCCAGCAGGGCTCCTACAATGAGCAGTTCTTC	CATSAQQGSYNEQFF	.	TRBJ2-1	.	TRBV24-1
TGTGCCAGCAGTTTTGTAAGTAGGAAGAGGGGCAATCAGCCCCAGCATTTT	CASSFVSRKRGNQPQHF	many	TRBJ1-5	.	TRBV12-3/TRBV12-4
TGTGCCAGCAGTCCAACAGATATCTATGGCTACACCTTC	CASSPTDIYGYTF	.	TRBJ1-2	.	TRBV27
TGTGCCAGCAGTCTCTCTGGCGGGGGCGGGTACGAGCAGTACTTC	CASSLSGGGGYEQYF	few	TRBJ2-7	.	TRBV27
TGTGCCAGCAGCGTGCCCCGATCGGGCAGCTCCTACAATGAGCAGTTCTTC	CASSVPRSGSSYNEQFF	.	TRBJ2-1	.	TRBV7-8
TGTGCCAGCAGTTACTCACCCATCGGGACAGGGTTTATCTATGGCTACACCTTC	CASSYSPIGTGFIYGYTF	.	TRBJ1-2	TRBD1	TRBV6-5
TGTGCCAGCAGTTTTTTCAGGGGTGGCAATCAGCCCCAGCATTTT	CASSFFRGGNQPQHF	.	TRBJ1-5	.	TRBV27
TGTGCCAGCAGCTCCTCTGGGGATCTGACCTACGAGCAGTACTTC	CASSSSGDLTYEQYF	.	TRBJ2-7	.	TRBV7-9
TGTGCCAGCAGCCCTGGACAGGTGAACACCGGGGAGCTGTTTTTT	CASSPGQVNTGELFF	.	TRBJ2-2	TRBD1	TRBV11-2
TGTGCCAGCAGCTTACTAGCGGGAGATCAGTATTTT	CASSLLAGDQYF	.	TRBJ2-3	TRBD2	TRBV7-3
TGTGCCAGCAGAGGCGGGAGGGCTCGCTCCTACGAGCAGTACTTC	CASRGGRARSYEQYF	few	TRBJ2-7	TRBD2	TRBV2
TGTGCCTGGAGCCGCGGGACAGGGGGCTTCTACGGTGAGCAGTACTTC	CAWSRGTGGFYGEQYF	.	TRBJ2-7	TRBD1	TRBV30
TGTGCCAGCAGCCGCACCGGGACTAGGTACGCAGATACGCAGTATTTT	CASSRTGTRYADTQYF	many	TRBJ2-3	TRBD2	TRBV7-8
TGCGCCAGCAGCCTTGCCGGGGGGCTCAATCAGCCCCAGCATTTT	CASSLAGGLNQPQHF	few	TRBJ1-5	.	TRBV5-1
TGTGCCAGCAGCTTGGGGACAGGGGTCCACGAGCAGTACTTC	CASSLGTGVHEQYF	.	TRBJ2-7	TRBD1	TRBV7-7
TGTGCCAGCAGCGACCGGGACGGCGGCGACACCGGGGAGCTGTTTTTT	CASSDRDGGDTGELFF	.	TRBJ2-2	.	TRBV27
TGCGCCAGCAGCTTGGTCGGCAGGAGCATGAACACTGAAGCTTTCTTT	CASSLVGRSMNTEAFF	few	TRBJ1-1	.	TRBV5-1
TGTGCCAGCAGCACCCGACAGGGACCCTACGAGCAGTACTTC	CASSTRQGPYEQYF	few	TRBJ2-7	TRBD1	TRBV11-2
TGTGCCAGCAGCTGGGGGACAGGGAACACTGAAGCTTTCTTT	CASSWGTGNTEAFF	.	TRBJ1-1	TRBD1	TRBV7-2
TGTGCCAGCAGCCAAGATCAGGGCAATGAGCAGTTCTTC	CASSQDQGNEQFF	.	TRBJ2-1	.	TRBV4-2
TGCGCCAGCAGCTTGGATAAGGCACCATCCTACGAGCAGTACTTC	CASSLDKAPSYEQYF	.	TRBJ2-7	.	TRBV5-1
TGTGCCAGCAGTGAAGGGGATAGCCTGGCCTACGAGCAGTACTTC	CASSEGDSLAYEQYF	.	TRBJ2-7	.	TRBV2
TGTGCCAGCCGGGACAGGATCACAGATACGCAGTATTTT	CASRDRITDTQYF	few	TRBJ2-3	TRBD1	TRBV2
TGTGCCAGCAGCCCGGACAGTCAAAATGAGCAGTTCTTC	CASSPDSQNEQFF	few	TRBJ2-1	.	TRBV5-6
TGCAGCGTTGTATGGCCCGGGTCCTACGAGCAGTACTTC	CSVVWPGSYEQYF	.	TRBJ2-7	.	TRBV29-1
TGTGCCAGCGGTTACATCCAGAGCCAAGAGACCCAGTACTTC	CASGYIQSQETQYF	few	TRBJ2-5	.	TRBV6-2/TRBV6-3
TGCAGCGTGTACTGGACCTCCTACAATGAGCAGTTCTTC	CSVYWTSYNEQFF	.	TRBJ2-1	.	TRBV29-1
TGTGCCAGCAGCCAAGAGGCCGGAGGGCGCGAGCAGTACTTC	CASSQEAGGREQYF	.	TRBJ2-7	.	TRBV4-2
TGTGCCAGCAGTCCCCGGGGGACTACCTACGAGCAGTACTTC	CASSPRGTTYEQYF	few	TRBJ2-7	TRBD2	TRBV28
TGTGCCACCAGCAGAGATTCGACTGACGAGCAGTACTTC	CATSRDSTDEQYF	.	TRBJ2-7	.	TRBV15
TGTGCCAGCAGCCAACGGAGGCTAGCGGCCCGGACTAGCACAGATACGCAGTATTTT	CASSQRRLAARTSTDTQYF	.	TRBJ2-3	TRBD2	TRBV3-1
TGCGCCAGCAGCCCTCCGATGGGCGAAAAACTGTTTTTT	CASSPPMGEKLFF	many	TRBJ1-4	.	TRBV5-1
TGTGCCAGCAGCTTAAGGGGGACAGGCGTCTACGAGCAGTACTTC	CASSLRGTGVYEQYF	few	TRBJ2-7	TRBD1	TRBV7-6
TGTGCCAGCATGTTGACAGGGACGAATCAGCCCCAGCATTTT	CASMLTGTNQPQHF	.	TRBJ1-5	TRBD1	TRBV6-2/TRBV6-3
TGTGCCAGCAGCCAGGGACTTCTCTTGGATGAGCAGTTCTTC	CASSQGLLLDEQFF	many	TRBJ2-1	.	TRBV7-2
TGTGCCACCAGCATTGAGGCAGGGGAATACAATGAGCAGTTCTTC	CATSIEAGEYNEQFF	few	TRBJ2-1	.	TRBV15
TGTGCCAGCAGCGTAGCTTGGGGGGGCGCAGATGAGCAGTTCTTC	CASSVAWGGADEQFF	.	TRBJ2-1	.	TRBV9
TGTGCCAGCAGCTTAGTTCAAGGCCGCACTGAAGCTTTCTTT	CASSLVQGRTEAFF	.	TRBJ1-1	.	TRBV7-9
TGTGCCATCAGTGAGTCGGTGGGATCCACTGTCTCCTACAATGAGCAGTTCTTC	CAISESVGSTVSYNEQFF	.	TRBJ2-1	.	TRBV10-3